This T cell receptor (beta chain) was found in a study of blood T cell repertoires in COVID-19. Study-wide context: The analysed material was cDNA or gDNA that came from T cells, B-cell-depleted T cells, or PBMCs.

This table comes from immunoSEQ multiplex PCR, and its TCRdb copy is limited to in-frame clones, with some not included. The profile shows roughly 40,000 clones, over 80% of them singletons. The CDR3 runs to 14 residues. Germline V gene data show CDR1 as MGHDK and CDR2 as SYGVNS. V trimming: 3 bases; J trimming: 0 bases; junction bases outside the gene matches: 1. This clone has just one count. The TCR was taken from a woman aged 70-85 years with acute or convalescent COVID-19. The J gene is TRBJ2-5, the V gene TRBV25-1; TRBD1 aligns across 7 bases. The specimen sequenced was peripheral blood. DNA of the CDR3: TGTGCCAGCAGTGAGACAGGGAACCAAGAGACCCAGTACTTC. This gives the protein CASSETGNQETQYF.